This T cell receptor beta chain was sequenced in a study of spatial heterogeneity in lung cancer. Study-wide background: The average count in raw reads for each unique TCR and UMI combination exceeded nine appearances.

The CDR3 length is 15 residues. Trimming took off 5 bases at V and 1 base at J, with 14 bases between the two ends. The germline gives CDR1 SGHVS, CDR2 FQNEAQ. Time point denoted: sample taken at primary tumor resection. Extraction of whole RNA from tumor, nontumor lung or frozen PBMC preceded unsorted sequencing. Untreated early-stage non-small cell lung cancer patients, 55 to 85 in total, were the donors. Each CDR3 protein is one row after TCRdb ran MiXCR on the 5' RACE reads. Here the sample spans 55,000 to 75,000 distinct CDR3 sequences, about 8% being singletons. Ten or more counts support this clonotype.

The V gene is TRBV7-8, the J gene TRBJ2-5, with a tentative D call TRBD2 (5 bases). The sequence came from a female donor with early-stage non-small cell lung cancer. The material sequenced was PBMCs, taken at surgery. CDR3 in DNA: TGTGCCAGCAGCCAATTTATGGGGAGCCAAGAGACCCAGTACTTC. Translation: CASSQFMGSQETQYF.